A single sample is the source of the 3 T cell receptor beta chains below, sequenced in a study of tumor and adjacent non-tumor tissue in lung cancer. TCRbeta libraries were built with three rounds of nested PCR, modified from ARM-PCR. MiXCR, run by TCRdb on the multiplex PCR reads, gives a single entry per CDR3 protein. The sample consists of more than 90,000 distinct CDR3 sequences, approximately 70% of them appearing once. This sample's RNA came from whole unsorted tissue. The sequenced sample consisted of lung tumor tissue. Receptor source: a man aged 55 to 70 with non-small cell lung cancer.

This clonotype was seen at least ten times. V is TRBV6-6 and J is TRBJ2-7; the D gene is possibly TRBD2 (6 bases). V was clipped by 8 bases and J by 3 bases, with 17 bases between them. The germline CDR1 and CDR2 sequences are MNHNY and SVGAGI (reference sequence). The CDR3 totals 14 residues. The CDR3 DNA reads TGTGCCAGCGCCGATACCGGGACTTACTACGAGCAGTACTTC. This gives the protein CASADTGTYYEQYF.

On this clonotype itself: A read error may account for a junction end that differs from germline. CDR3 DNA: TGTGCCAGCAGTTTGGGGACTAGCGGGACCCGAGGCAATGAGCGGTTCTTC. It encodes CASSLGTSGTRGNERFF. The chain couples TRBV7-8 to TRBJ2-1; 13 bases map to TRBD2. The CDR3 covers 17 residues. Germline values: CDR1 SGHVS, CDR2 FQNEAQ.

For this clonotype: At one of its ends the junction is not consistent with the germline gene, which may arise from a read error. The chain is built from TRBV6-2 or TRBV6-3 and TRBJ2-3; 9 bases are shared with TRBD2. Germline V CDR1 and CDR2: MNHEY, SVGEGT. The length of the CDR3 is 14 residues. The CDR3 DNA follows: TGTGTCAGCATGTTGGTAGCGGGAGCAGATACACAGTATTTT. Amino acid sequence: CVSMLVAGADTQYF.